This T cell receptor (beta chain) was sequenced during a study of blood T cell repertoires in COVID-19. This clone was counted only a few times. The CDR3 length is 14 residues. V shed 5 bases, J shed 4 bases, and the junction held 4 bases outside the gene matches. Germline CDR1 and CDR2: MNHEY and SMNVEV (reference sequence). Data came from immunoSEQ multiplex PCR; TCRdb stores just in-frame clones and leaves some out. Of about 120,000 clones listed, around nine tenths are singletons. The gene calls are TRBV27 and TRBJ1-5; 8 bases are shared with TRBD1. Material: peripheral blood. The receptor comes from a woman of 80 years or more with acute or convalescent COVID-19. As DNA, the CDR3 is TGTGCCAGCAGTCTACAGGGGGGTAATCAGCCCCAGCATTTT. Translating gives CASSLQGGNQPQHF.